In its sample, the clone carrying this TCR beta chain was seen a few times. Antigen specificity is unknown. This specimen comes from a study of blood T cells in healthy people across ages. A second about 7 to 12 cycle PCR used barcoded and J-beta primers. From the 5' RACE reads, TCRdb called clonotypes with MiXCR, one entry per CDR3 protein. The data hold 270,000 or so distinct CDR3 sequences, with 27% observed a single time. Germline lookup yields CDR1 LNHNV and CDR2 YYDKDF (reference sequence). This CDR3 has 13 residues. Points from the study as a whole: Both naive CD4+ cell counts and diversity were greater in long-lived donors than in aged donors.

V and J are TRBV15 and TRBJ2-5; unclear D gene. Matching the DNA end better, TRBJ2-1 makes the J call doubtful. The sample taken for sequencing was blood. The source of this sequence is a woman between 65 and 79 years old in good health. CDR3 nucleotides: TGTGCCACCAGCAGAAATCCGGACGACGAGCAGTTCTTC. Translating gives CATSRNPDDEQFF.